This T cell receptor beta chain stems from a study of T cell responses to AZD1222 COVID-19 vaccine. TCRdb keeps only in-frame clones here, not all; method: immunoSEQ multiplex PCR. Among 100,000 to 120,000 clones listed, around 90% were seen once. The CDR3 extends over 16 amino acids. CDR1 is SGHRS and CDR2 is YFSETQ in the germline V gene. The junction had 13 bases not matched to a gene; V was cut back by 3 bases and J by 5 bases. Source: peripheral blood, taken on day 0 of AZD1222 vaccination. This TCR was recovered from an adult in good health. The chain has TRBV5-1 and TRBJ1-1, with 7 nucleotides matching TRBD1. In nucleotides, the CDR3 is TGCGCCAGCAGCTCGGGGGACAGCTCCCTAGGGACTGAAGCTTTCTTT. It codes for CASSSGDSSLGTEAFF.